This T cell receptor beta chain stems from a study of OX40 agonist ivuxolimab in advanced cancers. Study-level information: Every 2 weeks, patients received ivuxolimab intravenously, dosed at 0.01 to 10 mg/kg. Averaging roughly 60 years in age, with a range of roughly 23 to 85, the cohort was about 85% male. Study results and caveats: On average, a greater number of expanded clones characterised CD8+ T cells relative to CD4+.

This table comes from immunoSEQ multiplex PCR, and its TCRdb copy is limited to in-frame clones, with some not included. The data contain 50,000 to 65,000 clones, roughly four fifths of them seen just once; the ten biggest clones take up about 1%. On this clone: The antigen remains undetermined.

The TCR was taken from an adult with an advanced solid tumor such as melanoma, head and neck, liver or kidney cancer. The sequenced sample was CD4+ or CD8+ T cells sorted from blood, obtained in a trial of the OX40 agonist ivuxolimab.

CDR3 region: CASGTDRASVTQYF. In DNA, the CDR3 is TGTGCTAGTGGTACCGACAGGGCCTCTGTGACCCAGTACTTC. This chain connects TRBV12-5 to TRBJ2-5, with 7 bases lining up with TRBD1. The CDR3 is 14 amino acids. Germline V CDR1 and CDR2: LGHNT, FRNRAP. J lost 7 bases, V lost 5 bases, and 10 bases had no gene match.